This T cell receptor (beta chain) appears in the sequencing data of a study of blood T cell repertoires in COVID-19. Clones were sequenced by immunoSEQ multiplex PCR, and TCRdb holds only the in-frame ones, with some missing. This table has some 76,000 clones, around 79% appearing once. Per germline, CDR1 SGHRS and CDR2 YFSETQ. Trimming shortened V by 3 bases and J by 0 bases, and 16 bases separated the two germline ends. CDR3 size: 17 residues. The sample consisted of peripheral blood. The receptor comes from a man aged 50 to 60 with acute or convalescent COVID-19. The V gene is TRBV5-1, the J gene TRBJ1-3, with D perhaps matching TRBD1 (5 bases). Here the CDR3 DNA reads TGCGCCAGCAGCTGGGCGGAACAGGCGTACTCTGGAAACACCATATATTTT. Translating it yields CASSWAEQAYSGNTIYF.